This T cell receptor beta chain was recovered during a study of blood T cell repertoires in COVID-19. Original processing methods: From reference gene primer amplification, estimates of nucleated cell counts were derived. Profiling relied on immunoSEQ multiplex PCR, and the TCRdb table lists in-frame clones only, not all of them. The DNA gave D and trimming, while V, J and clone size come from that table. Of approximately 180,000 clones in the sample, over 80% were seen once. Trimming removed 3 bases from V and 3 bases from J; junction bases left unmatched: 1. CDR1 and CDR2 from the germline V gene are KGHSH and LQKENI. The CDR3 has 15 residues. This clone occurred a few times.

The sequencing input was peripheral blood. The chain carries TRBV18 and TRBJ2-7; TRBD2 matches at 14 bases. This clonotype originated in a woman in her fifties or sixties with acute or convalescent COVID-19. This chain's CDR3 is CASSPGTSGSYEQYF. The CDR3 region has the DNA TGTGCCAGCTCACCCGGGACTAGCGGGAGCTACGAGCAGTACTTC.